This entry lists 30 T cell receptor beta chains sequenced from one sample in a study of blood T cell repertoires in COVID-19. Clones were read by immunoSEQ multiplex PCR, and TCRdb kept only the in-frame ones, dropping some. The sample yields 150,000 to 200,000 clones, 76% seen once. Specimen: PBMCs or T cells enriched from blood (not recorded which). The source is a woman in her 50s with acute COVID-19.

The V and J genes are TRBV19 and TRBJ1-5; D possibly corresponds to TRBD1 (6 bases). Trimming stripped 3 bases from V and 9 bases from J, with 15 bases between. This CDR3 region has 14 residues. Germline V gene sequence: CDR1 LNHDA, CDR2 SQIVND (reference sequence). The CDR3 sequence: CASSIGTEGGPQHF. As DNA, the CDR3 is TGTGCCAGTAGTATCGGGACCGAAGGGGGGCCCCAGCATTTT.

This clone was observed a handful of times. The chain uses TRBV6-6 and TRBJ2-1; 9 bases line up with TRBD1. J was trimmed by 3 bases and V by 6 bases; bases with no gene match: 12. CDR3 length: 17 residues. CDR1 and CDR2 (germline): MNHNY, SVGAGI (reference sequence). CDR3 protein: CASSRRQGVSLYNEQFF. CDR3 DNA sequence: TGTGCCAGCAGCCGACGACAGGGGGTCTCCCTCTACAATGAGCAGTTCTTC.

The J gene is TRBJ2-3, the V gene TRBV10-3, with 14 bases fitting TRBD2. With 7 bases clipped from V and 3 bases from J, the junction kept 3 bases outside the gene matches. This CDR3 is built from 15 residues. The V gene's germline CDR1 is ENHRY and CDR2 SYGVKD. The CDR3 nucleotides read TGTGCCATCATGAGGACTAGCGGGGGGACAGATACGCAGTATTTT. The encoded protein is CAIMRTSGGTDTQYF.

This sequence joins TRBV6-5 and TRBJ2-5; D not resolved. Germline V gene data show CDR1 as MNHEY and CDR2 as SVGAGI. V lost 4 bases to trimming and J lost 4 bases, with 4 bases between them. The CDR3 length is 11 residues. The CDR3: CASSFGETQYF. The CDR3, as DNA: TGTGCCAGCAGTTTCGGAGAGACCCAGTACTTC.

The gene calls are TRBV6-1 and TRBJ2-1; D remains unclear. The CDR3 is 13 amino acids. CDR1 is MNHNS and CDR2 is SASEGT in the germline V gene. The V and J ends lost 5 bases and 9 bases respectively, with 14 bases between them. The CDR3 loop is CASSSHVESEQFF. The CDR3 DNA is TGTGCCAGCAGTTCCCACGTGGAGAGTGAGCAGTTCTTC.

This chain uses TRBV19 with TRBJ2-6; TRBD1 might be the D (6 bases). CDR3 length: 15 residues. Trimming shortened V by 7 bases and J by 0 bases, and 10 bases separated the two germline ends. CDR1 is LNHDA, CDR2 SQIVND, per germline (reference sequence). CDR3 sequence (DNA): TGTGCCAGTACCCTGGACAGCTCTGGGGCCAACGTCCTGACTTTC. It encodes CASTLDSSGANVLTF.

This clone was counted between two and nine times. J is TRBJ2-2 and V is TRBV7-5; the D call of TRBD1 is as the table states it, not checked on the DNA. TRBV7-5 is designated a pseudogene. CDR3 length equals 17 residues. CDR3 sequence: CARSPCPGQDRSGELFF. The DNA of the CDR3 is TGTGCCAGAAGCCCGTGTCCGGGACAGGATCGATCCGGGGAGCTGTTTTTT.

This sequence joins TRBV7-3 and TRBJ1-1; 7 positions agree with TRBD1. The germline V gene has CDR1 SGHTA and CDR2 FQGTGA. The CDR3 has 14 amino acids. V dropped 5 bases and J dropped 3; count of bases not matched to a gene: 6. The CDR3 spells CASSPTGTDTEAFF. The DNA of the CDR3 is TGTGCCAGCAGCCCAACCGGGACAGACACTGAAGCTTTCTTT.

V is TRBV4-2 and J is TRBJ2-3; 12 bases fit TRBD2. The CDR3 is 18 residues long. Trimming removed 0 bases from V and 3 bases from J; junction bases left unmatched: 7. CDR1 and CDR2 (germline): LGHNA, YNFKEQ. CDR3 sequence: CASSQELAGGRLTDTQYF. The CDR3 DNA is TGTGCCAGCAGCCAAGAACTAGCGGGGGGCAGGCTAACAGATACGCAGTATTTT.

J is TRBJ2-1 and V is TRBV18, with 8 bases identical to TRBD2. V dropped 2 bases and J dropped 8; count of bases not matched to a gene: 17. The CDR3 runs 18 residues. Germline loops: CDR1 KGHSH, CDR2 LQKENI. CDR3 loop: CASSPYVPYSSGAYEQFF. CDR3 DNA sequence: TGTGCCAGCTCACCATACGTCCCTTACAGTAGCGGGGCCTATGAGCAGTTCTTC.

This sequence joins TRBV10-3 and TRBJ2-3, with 8 bases fitting TRBD1. The CDR3 contains 14 residues. The germline V gene has CDR1 ENHRY and CDR2 SYGVKD. V trimming: 7 bases; J trimming: 1 base; junction bases outside the gene matches: 4. This chain's CDR3 is CAIMPGQGTDTQYF. The DNA of the CDR3 is TGTGCCATCATGCCGGGACAGGGCACAGATACGCAGTATTTT.

V and J are TRBV28 and TRBJ1-2, with D maybe TRBD1 (6 bases). Trimming took off 5 bases at V and 8 bases at J, with 15 bases between the two ends. CDR1 is MDHEN and CDR2 is SYDVKM in the germline V gene. CDR3 length: 13 amino acids. The CDR3 sequence: CASSPPTGNGYTF. Written as DNA, the CDR3 is TGTGCCAGCAGTCCGCCCACAGGGAACGGCTACACCTTC.

About this clone: This may be a read error: a much more frequent sequence differs by one nucleotide. The identical CDR3 is also encoded by other nucleotide sequences in the sample. V is TRBV2 and J is TRBJ1-5, with no clear D. Trimming shortened V by 3 bases and J by 5 bases, and 8 bases separated the two germline ends. The CDR3 sequence is 13 residues long. In germline, CDR1 is SNHLY, CDR2 FYNNEI. The CDR3 DNA follows: TGTGCCAGCAGTGAGGGCCGTTATCAGCCCCAGCATTTT. This sequence encodes CASSEGRYQPQHF.

This clone was counted between two and nine times. The rearrangement links TRBV4-1 to TRBJ1-5; D remains unclear. V shed 3 bases and J shed 1 base, with 10 bases lying between them. Germline CDR1 reads MGHRA; CDR2 reads YSYEKL. The CDR3 is 15 amino acids. The CDR3 sequence is CASSQFDGSNQPQHF. CDR3 in DNA: TGCGCCAGCAGCCAGTTCGACGGGAGCAATCAGCCCCAGCATTTT.

This rearrangement joins TRBV19 to TRBJ2-1; 10 bases map to TRBD2. The CDR3 has 16 residues. J gave up 7 bases and V 1 base, and 7 bases lay outside the gene matches. Germline loops: CDR1 LNHDA, CDR2 SQIVND (reference sequence). In DNA, the CDR3 is TGTGCCAGTAGTATAGGGGCAGCGGGGGGGTCGAATGAGCAGTTCTTC. This sequence encodes CASSIGAAGGSNEQFF.

The chain combines TRBV29-1 with TRBJ1-1; TRBD1 aligns across 7 bases. The V gene's germline CDR1 is SQVTM and CDR2 ANQGSEA. J lost 10 bases, V lost 6 bases, and 17 bases had no gene match. The CDR3 consists of 14 residues. The chain's CDR3 is CSVNQGDLQSGAFF. The CDR3 DNA sequence: TGCAGCGTAAACCAGGGGGACCTCCAATCGGGAGCTTTCTTT.

This clone was observed a few times. This chain links TRBV24-1 with TRBJ2-3, with 7 bases matching TRBD2. The J segment lost 0 bases and the V segment lost 0 bases, leaving 5 bases of the junction unmatched. The CDR3 totals 17 residues. Germline lookup yields CDR1 KGHDR and CDR2 SFDVKD. For the CDR3, the DNA is TGTGCCACCAGTGATTTGAAGCTAGCGGAGAGCACAGATACGCAGTATTTT. Its translation is CATSDLKLAESTDTQYF.

V is TRBV9 and J is TRBJ2-1; D may be TRBD1 (5 bases). CDR3 length: 16 amino acids. Germline lookup yields CDR1 SGDLS and CDR2 YYNGEE. V lost 0 bases and J 5 bases, leaving 15 bases between the germline ends. As DNA, the CDR3 is TGTGCCAGCAGCGTAGTGGGGCAGGGTTGGGACAATGAGCAGTTCTTC. The encoded protein is CASSVVGQGWDNEQFF. The variable domain in full, completed from reference TRBV9 and TRBJ2-1, reads DSGVTQTPKHLITATGQRVTLRCSPRSGDLSVYWYQQSLDQGLQFLIQYYNGEERAKGNILERFSAQQFPDLHSELNLSSLELGDSALYFCASSVVGQGWDNEQFFGPGTRLTVL.

The gene calls are TRBV19 and TRBJ1-3; D is uncertain. The length of the CDR3 is 12 residues. Germline values: CDR1 LNHDA, CDR2 SQIVND (reference sequence). Deletions cut 3 bases from V and 7 bases from J, with 7 bases between. The CDR3 is CASSIYRNTIYF. CDR3 sequence (DNA): TGTGCCAGTAGTATTTATCGGAACACCATATATTTT.

This clone has more than one count but fewer than ten. This chain connects TRBV5-6 to TRBJ2-5; D is unresolved. Germline V CDR1 and CDR2: SGHDT, YYEEEE. The length of the CDR3 is 13 residues. Trimming pared 4 bases from V and 2 bases from J, leaving 9 bases between. The CDR3 nucleotides are TGTGCCAGCAGCCAGGCACCACAAGAGACCCAGTACTTC. This gives the protein CASSQAPQETQYF.

This clone was counted a single time. In DNA, the CDR3 is TGTGCCTGGAAGTGGGGGACAGGGGGTACTGAAGCTTTCTTT. This encodes CAWKWGTGGTEAFF. The gene calls are TRBV30 and TRBJ1-1; 11 bases map to TRBD1. Germline V lookup: CDR1 GTSNPN, CDR2 SVGIG (reference sequence). V lost 4 bases to trimming and J lost 5 bases; unmatched junction nucleotides: 6. The length of the CDR3 is 14 residues. The whole variable domain, filled in from reference TRBV30 and TRBJ1-1, reads SQTIHQWPATLVQPVGSPLSLECTVEGTSNPNLYWYRQAAGRGLQLLFYSVGIGQISSEVPQNLSASRPQDRQFILSSKKLLLSDSGFYLCAWKWGTGGTEAFFGQGTRLTVV.

This chain uses TRBV7-9 with TRBJ1-1; a weak D match, TRBD1 (5 bases). The CDR3 runs to 12 residues. The germline gives CDR1 SEHNR, CDR2 FQNEAQ (reference sequence). Trimming stripped 8 bases from V and 5 bases from J, with 12 bases between. For the CDR3, the DNA is TGTGCCAGCCTCAGGGCGAATACTGAAGCTTTCTTT. Protein sequence: CASLRANTEAFF.

The gene calls are TRBV6-5 and TRBJ1-5, with D unclear. The length of the CDR3 is 13 residues. Trimming took 8 bases from V and 10 from J, leaving 18 bases between them. Looked up from germline, CDR1 is MNHEY and CDR2 is SVGAGI. This CDR3 reads CASGREEERPQHF. In DNA form, the CDR3 reads TGTGCCAGCGGACGGGAGGAGGAGCGACCCCAGCATTTT.

This chain uses TRBV13 with TRBJ2-3; D might be TRBD1 (5 bases). V gave up 4 bases and J gave up 2 bases, with 19 bases separating them. The CDR3 runs 17 residues. The germline V gene encodes CDR1 PRHDT and CDR2 FYEKMQ (reference sequence). The CDR3 reads CASSSGGGAPLTDTQYF. CDR3 coding DNA: TGTGCCAGCAGCTCTGGTGGTGGGGCCCCTCTCACAGATACGCAGTATTTT.

V is TRBV11-2 and J is TRBJ2-1; 9 bases align to TRBD1. The ends lost 5 bases at V and 0 bases at J; junction bases unmatched: 5. This CDR3 comprises 16 residues. Germline CDR1 SGHAT, CDR2 FQNNGV. The CDR3: CASSPRDRVSYNEQFF. CDR3 nucleotide sequence: TGTGCCAGCAGCCCCCGGGACAGGGTCTCCTACAATGAGCAGTTCTTC.

The chain employs TRBV11-2 and TRBJ1-1; weak D call: TRBD1 (6 bases). This CDR3 spans 17 amino acids. Per the germline V gene, CDR1 is SGHAT and CDR2 is FQNNGV. V gave up 1 base and J gave up 0 bases, with 15 bases separating them. In DNA, the CDR3 is TGTGCCAGCAGCTTAGTTGCCAGGGGCTCCATGAACACTGAAGCTTTCTTT. This codes for CASSLVARGSMNTEAFF.

This clone was counted a few times. J is TRBJ2-1 and V is TRBV6-5; D not certain. Germline CDR1 MNHEY, CDR2 SVGAGI. The length of the CDR3 is 14 residues. V shed 7 bases and J shed 4 bases, with 14 bases lying between them. Here the CDR3 DNA reads TGTGCCAGCAAAGGTTGGGCAGAATACAATGAGCAGTTCTTC. This codes for CASKGWAEYNEQFF.

V gene TRBV3-1 (or the pseudogene TRBV3-2) combines with J gene TRBJ2-2, with D tentatively TRBD1 (5 bases). The CDR3 is 17 residues long. Germline V gene sequence: CDR1 LGHDT, CDR2 YNNKEL (reference sequence). V was cut by 3 bases and J by 7 bases, with 21 bases left in between. This CDR3 is CASSHTGSGWGIGELFF. As DNA, the CDR3 is TGTGCCAGCAGCCACACAGGATCGGGTTGGGGAATCGGGGAGCTGTTTTTT.

V is TRBV5-1 and J is TRBJ2-5; D is perhaps TRBD2 (6 bases). V was pared by 0 bases and J by 2 bases, with 11 bases between. The CDR3 is 15 residues long. CDR1 SGHRS and CDR2 YFSETQ come from the germline V gene. CDR3 coding DNA: TGCGCCAGCAGCTTGGGGCGGGGCCGTCAAGAGACCCAGTACTTC. It yields the protein CASSLGRGRQETQYF. Combining the CDR3 with reference TRBV5-1 and TRBJ2-5 gives the whole variable domain KAGVTQTPRYLIKTRGQQVTLSCSPISGHRSVSWYQQTPGQGLQFLFEYFSETQRNKGNFPGRFSGRQFSNSRSEMNVSTLELGDSALYLCASSLGRGRQETQYFGPGTRLLVL.

This chain uses TRBV27 with TRBJ1-4, with TRBD1 matching 7 bases. The CDR3 loop spans 13 amino acids. V was pared by 10 bases and J by 8 bases, with 10 bases of the junction left unmatched. From germline, CDR1 is MNHEY and CDR2 SMNVEV (reference sequence). The CDR3 nucleotides are TGTGCCACCAGGGGGGACATCTGGGAAAAACTGTTTTTT. This codes for CATRGDIWEKLFF.